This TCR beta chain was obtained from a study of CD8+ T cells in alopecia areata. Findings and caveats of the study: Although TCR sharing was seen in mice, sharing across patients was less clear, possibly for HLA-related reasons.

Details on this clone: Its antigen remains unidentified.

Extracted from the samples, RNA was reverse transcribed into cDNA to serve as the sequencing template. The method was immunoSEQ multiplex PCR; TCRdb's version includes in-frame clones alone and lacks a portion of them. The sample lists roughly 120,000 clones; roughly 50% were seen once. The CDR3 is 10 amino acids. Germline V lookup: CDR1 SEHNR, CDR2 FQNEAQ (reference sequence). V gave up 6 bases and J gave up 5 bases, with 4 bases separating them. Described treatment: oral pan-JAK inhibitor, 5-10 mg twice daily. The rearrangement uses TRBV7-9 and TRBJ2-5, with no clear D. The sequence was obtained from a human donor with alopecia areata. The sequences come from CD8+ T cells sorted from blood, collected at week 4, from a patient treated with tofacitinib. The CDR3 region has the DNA TGTGCCAGCAGTCCGGAGACCCAGTACTTC. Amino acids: CASSPETQYF.